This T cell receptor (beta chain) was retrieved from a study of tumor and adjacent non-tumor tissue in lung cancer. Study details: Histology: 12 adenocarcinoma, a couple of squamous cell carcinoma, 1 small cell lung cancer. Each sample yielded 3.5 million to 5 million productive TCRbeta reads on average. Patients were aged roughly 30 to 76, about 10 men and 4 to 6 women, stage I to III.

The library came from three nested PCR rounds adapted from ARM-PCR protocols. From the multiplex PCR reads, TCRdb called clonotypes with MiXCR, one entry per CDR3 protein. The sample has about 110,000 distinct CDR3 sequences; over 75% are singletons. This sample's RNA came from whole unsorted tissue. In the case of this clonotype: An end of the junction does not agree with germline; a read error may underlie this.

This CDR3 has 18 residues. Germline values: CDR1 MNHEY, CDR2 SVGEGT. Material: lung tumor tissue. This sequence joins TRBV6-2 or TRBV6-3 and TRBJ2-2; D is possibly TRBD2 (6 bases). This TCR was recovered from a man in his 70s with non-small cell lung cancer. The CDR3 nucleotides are TGTGCCAGCAATCCCCTCCTTGGACTAACGGAGAACAGCGGGGAGCTGTTTTTT. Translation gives CASNPLLGLTENSGELFF.